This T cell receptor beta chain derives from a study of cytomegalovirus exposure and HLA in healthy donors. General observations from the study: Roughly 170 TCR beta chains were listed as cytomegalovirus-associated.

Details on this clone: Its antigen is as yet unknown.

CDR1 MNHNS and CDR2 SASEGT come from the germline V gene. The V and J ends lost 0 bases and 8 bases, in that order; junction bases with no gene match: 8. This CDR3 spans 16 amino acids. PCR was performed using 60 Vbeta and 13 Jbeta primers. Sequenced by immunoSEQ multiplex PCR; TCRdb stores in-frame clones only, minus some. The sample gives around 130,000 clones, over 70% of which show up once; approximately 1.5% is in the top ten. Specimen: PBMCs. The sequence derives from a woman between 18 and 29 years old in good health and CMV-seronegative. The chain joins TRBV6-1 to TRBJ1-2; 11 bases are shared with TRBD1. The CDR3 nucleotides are TGTGCCAGCAGTGAAGCCAGGGACAGGGGGTTTCAGGGCTACACCTTC. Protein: CASSEARDRGFQGYTF.